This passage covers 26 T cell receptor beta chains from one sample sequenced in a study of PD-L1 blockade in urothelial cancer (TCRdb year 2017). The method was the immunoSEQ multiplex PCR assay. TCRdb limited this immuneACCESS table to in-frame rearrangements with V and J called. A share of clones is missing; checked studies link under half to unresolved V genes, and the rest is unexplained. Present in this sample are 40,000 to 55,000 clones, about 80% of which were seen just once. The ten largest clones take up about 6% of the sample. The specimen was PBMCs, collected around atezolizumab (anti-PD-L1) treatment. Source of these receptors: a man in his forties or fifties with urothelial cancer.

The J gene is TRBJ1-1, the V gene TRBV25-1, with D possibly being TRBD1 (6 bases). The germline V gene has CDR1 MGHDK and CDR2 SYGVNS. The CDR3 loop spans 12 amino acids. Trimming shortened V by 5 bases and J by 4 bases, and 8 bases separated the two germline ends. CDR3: CASSQGLTEAFF. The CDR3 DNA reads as TGTGCCAGCAGTCAGGGGCTCACTGAAGCTTTCTTT.

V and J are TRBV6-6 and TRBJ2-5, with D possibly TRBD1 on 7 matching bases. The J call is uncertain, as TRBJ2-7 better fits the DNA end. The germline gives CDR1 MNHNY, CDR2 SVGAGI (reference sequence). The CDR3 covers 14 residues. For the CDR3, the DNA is TGTGCCAGCAAGCTCCAGGGGGGAGGCTACGAGCAGTACTTC. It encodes CASKLQGGGYEQYF.

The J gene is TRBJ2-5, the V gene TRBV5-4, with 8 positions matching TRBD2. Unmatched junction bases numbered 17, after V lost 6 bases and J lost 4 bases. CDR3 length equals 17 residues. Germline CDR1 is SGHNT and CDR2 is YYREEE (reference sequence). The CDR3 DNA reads TGTGCCAGCAAAGTACGTCCCAGCGGGAGTCTTTCAGAGACCCAGTACTTC. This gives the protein CASKVRPSGSLSETQYF. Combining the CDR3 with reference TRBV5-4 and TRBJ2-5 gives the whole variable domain ETGVTQSPTHLIKTRGQQVTLRCSSQSGHNTVSWYQQALGQGPQFIFQYYREEENGRGNFPPRFSGLQFPNYSSELNVNALELDDSALYLCASKVRPSGSLSETQYFGPGTRLLVL.

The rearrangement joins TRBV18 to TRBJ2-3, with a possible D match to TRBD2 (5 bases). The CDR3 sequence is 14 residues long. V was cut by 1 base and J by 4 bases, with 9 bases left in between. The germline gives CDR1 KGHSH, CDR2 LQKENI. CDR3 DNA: TGTGCCAGCTCACCACTCCAGGACTCAGATACGCAGTATTTT. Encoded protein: CASSPLQDSDTQYF.

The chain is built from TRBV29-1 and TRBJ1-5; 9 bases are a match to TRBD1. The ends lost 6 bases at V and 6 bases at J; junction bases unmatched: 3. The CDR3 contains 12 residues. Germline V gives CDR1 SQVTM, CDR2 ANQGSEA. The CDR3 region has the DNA TGCAGCGTAGGGACAGGGCTTCAGCCCCAGCATTTT. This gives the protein CSVGTGLQPQHF.

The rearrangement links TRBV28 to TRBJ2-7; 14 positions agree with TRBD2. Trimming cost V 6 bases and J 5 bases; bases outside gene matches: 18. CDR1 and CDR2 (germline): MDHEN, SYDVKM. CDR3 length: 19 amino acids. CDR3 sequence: CASSRGLPGLAGEGDEQYF. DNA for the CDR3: TGTGCCAGCAGCCGGGGACTCCCGGGACTAGCGGGAGAAGGTGACGAGCAGTACTTC.

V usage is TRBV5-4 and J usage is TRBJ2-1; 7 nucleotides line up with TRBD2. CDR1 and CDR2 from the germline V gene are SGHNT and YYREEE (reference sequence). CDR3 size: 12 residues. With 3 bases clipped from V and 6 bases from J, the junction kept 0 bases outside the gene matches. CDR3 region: CASSWTSNEQFF. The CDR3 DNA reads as TGTGCCAGCAGCTGGACTAGCAATGAGCAGTTCTTC.

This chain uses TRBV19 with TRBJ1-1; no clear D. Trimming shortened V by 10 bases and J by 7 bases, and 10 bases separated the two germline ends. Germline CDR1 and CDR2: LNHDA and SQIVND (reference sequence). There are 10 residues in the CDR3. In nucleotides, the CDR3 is TGTGCCACCACGCCCGGTGAAGCTTTCTTT. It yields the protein CATTPGEAFF. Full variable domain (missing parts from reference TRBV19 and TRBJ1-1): DGGITQSPKYLFRKEGQNVTLSCEQNLNHDAMYWYRQDPGQGLRLIYYSQIVNDFQKGDIAEGYSVSREKKESFPLTVTSAQKNPTAFYLCATTPGEAFFGQGTRLTVV.

The chain's CDR3 is CASSYLAGGTTGELFF. CDR3 nucleotide sequence: TGTGCCAGCAGCTACCTAGCGGGAGGGACCACCGGGGAGCTGTTTTTT. This chain connects TRBV5-8 to TRBJ2-2; 12 nucleotides align to TRBD2. The CDR3 runs to 16 residues. From germline, CDR1 is SGHTS and CDR2 YDEGEE. V shed 3 bases, J shed 4 bases, and the junction held 4 bases outside the gene matches.

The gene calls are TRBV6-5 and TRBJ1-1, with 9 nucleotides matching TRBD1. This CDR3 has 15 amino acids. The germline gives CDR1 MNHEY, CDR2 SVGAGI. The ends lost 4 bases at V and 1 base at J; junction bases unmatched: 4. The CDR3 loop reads CASSSKTGGNTEAFF. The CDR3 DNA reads TGTGCCAGCAGTTCGAAGACAGGGGGGAACACTGAAGCTTTCTTT.

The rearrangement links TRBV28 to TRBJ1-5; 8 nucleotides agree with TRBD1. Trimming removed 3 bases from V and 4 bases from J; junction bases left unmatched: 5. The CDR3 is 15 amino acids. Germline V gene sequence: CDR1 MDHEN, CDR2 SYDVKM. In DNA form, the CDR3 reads TGTGCCAGCAGTTTCAGGACAGGGATAAATCAGCCCCAGCATTTT. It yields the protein CASSFRTGINQPQHF.

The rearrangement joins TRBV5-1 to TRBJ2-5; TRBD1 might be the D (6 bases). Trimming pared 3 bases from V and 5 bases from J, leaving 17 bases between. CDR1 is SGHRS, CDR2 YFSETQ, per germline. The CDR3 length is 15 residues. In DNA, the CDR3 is TGCGCCAGCAGCTACAGGGCCGACCCAGGTGAGACCCAGTACTTC. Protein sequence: CASSYRADPGETQYF.

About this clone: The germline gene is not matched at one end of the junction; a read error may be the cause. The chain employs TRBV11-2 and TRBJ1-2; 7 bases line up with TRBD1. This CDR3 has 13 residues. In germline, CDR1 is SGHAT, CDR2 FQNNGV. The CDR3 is CASSLSRQGDVSF. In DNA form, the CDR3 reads TGTGCCAGCAGCTTATCTCGGCAGGGGGACGTTTCCTTC. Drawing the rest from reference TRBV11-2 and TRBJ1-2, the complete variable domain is EAGVAQSPRYKIIEKRQSVAFWCNPISGHATLYWYQQILGQGPKLLIQFQNNGVVDDSQLPKDRFSAERLKGVDSTLKIQPAKLEDSAVYLCASSLSRQGDVSFGSGTRLTVV.

CDR3 protein: CASSIRDSNQPQHF. The CDR3 bases are TGTGCCAGTAGTATTCGCGATAGCAATCAGCCCCAGCATTTT. This chain joins TRBV19 and TRBJ1-5; D not resolved. The CDR3 loop spans 14 amino acids. In germline, CDR1 is LNHDA, CDR2 SQIVND (reference sequence). V was shortened by 3 bases and J by 0 bases, with 6 bases between the two germline ends.

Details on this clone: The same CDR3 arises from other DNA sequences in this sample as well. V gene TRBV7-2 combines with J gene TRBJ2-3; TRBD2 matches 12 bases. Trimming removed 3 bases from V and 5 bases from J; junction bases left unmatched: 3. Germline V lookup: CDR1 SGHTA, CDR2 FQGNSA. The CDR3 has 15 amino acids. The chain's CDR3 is CASSLILAGGDTQYF. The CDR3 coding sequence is TGTGCCAGCAGCTTGATACTAGCGGGAGGAGATACGCAGTATTTT.

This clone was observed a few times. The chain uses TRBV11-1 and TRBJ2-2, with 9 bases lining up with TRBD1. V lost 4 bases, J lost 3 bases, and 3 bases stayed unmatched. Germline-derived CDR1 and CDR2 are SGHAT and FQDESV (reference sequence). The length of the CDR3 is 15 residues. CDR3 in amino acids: CASSSGTGYTGELFF. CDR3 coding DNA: TGTGCCAGCAGCTCCGGGACAGGGTACACCGGGGAGCTGTTTTTT.

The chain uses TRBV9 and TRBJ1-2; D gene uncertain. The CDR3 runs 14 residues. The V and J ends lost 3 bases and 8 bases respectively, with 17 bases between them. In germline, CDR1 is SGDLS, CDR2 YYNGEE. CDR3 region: CASSAEDGLGGYTF. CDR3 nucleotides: TGTGCCAGCAGCGCGGAGGACGGTCTGGGAGGCTACACCTTC.

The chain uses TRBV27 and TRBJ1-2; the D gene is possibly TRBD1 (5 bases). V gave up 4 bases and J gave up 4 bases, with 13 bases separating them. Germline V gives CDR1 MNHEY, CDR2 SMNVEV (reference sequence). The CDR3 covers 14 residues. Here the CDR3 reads CASSWRGSGYGYTF. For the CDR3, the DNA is TGTGCCAGCAGTTGGAGGGGTTCGGGCTATGGCTACACCTTC.

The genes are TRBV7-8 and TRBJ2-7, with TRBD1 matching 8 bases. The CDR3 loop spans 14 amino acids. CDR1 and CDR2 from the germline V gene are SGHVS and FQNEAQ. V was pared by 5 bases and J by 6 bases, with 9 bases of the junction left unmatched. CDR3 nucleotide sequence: TGTGCCAGCAGCCTAGGACAGGGCCGGGGCGAGCAGTACTTC. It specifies CASSLGQGRGEQYF.

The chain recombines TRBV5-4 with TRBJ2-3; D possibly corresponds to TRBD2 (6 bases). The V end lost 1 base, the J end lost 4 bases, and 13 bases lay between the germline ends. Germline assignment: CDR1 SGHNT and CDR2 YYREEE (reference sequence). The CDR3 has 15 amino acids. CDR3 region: CASSLLGRGADTQYF. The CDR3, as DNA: TGTGCCAGCAGCTTGTTGGGGCGCGGGGCAGATACGCAGTATTTT. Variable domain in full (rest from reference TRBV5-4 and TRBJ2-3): ETGVTQSPTHLIKTRGQQVTLRCSSQSGHNTVSWYQQALGQGPQFIFQYYREEENGRGNFPPRFSGLQFPNYSSELNVNALELDDSALYLCASSLLGRGADTQYFGPGTRLTVL.

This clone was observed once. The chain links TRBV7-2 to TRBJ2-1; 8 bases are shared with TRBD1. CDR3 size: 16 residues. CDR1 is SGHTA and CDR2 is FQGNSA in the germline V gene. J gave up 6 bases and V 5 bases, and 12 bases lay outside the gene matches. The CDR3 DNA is TGTGCCAGCAGCCGCCAGGGGGCGGGAAGTCCCAATGAGCAGTTCTTC. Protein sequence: CASSRQGAGSPNEQFF.

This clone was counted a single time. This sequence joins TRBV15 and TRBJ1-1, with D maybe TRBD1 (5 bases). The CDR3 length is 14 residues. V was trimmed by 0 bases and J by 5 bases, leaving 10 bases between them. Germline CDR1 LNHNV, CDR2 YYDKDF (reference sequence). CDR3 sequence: CATSRDFQGTEAFF. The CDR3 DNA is TGTGCCACCAGCAGAGATTTCCAGGGAACTGAAGCTTTCTTT.

The CDR3 coding sequence is TGCGCCAGCAGAGGGGCTAGCACAGATACGCAGTATTTT. It specifies CASRGASTDTQYF. This chain uses TRBV4-1 with TRBJ2-3, with D possibly TRBD1 on 5 matching bases. Germline CDR1 MGHRA, CDR2 YSYEKL. This CDR3 has 13 residues. The V gene lost 6 bases and the J gene lost 0 bases, with 7 bases spanning the gap.

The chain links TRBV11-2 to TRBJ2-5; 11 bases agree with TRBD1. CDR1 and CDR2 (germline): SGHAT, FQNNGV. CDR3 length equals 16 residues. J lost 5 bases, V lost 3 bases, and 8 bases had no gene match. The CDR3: CASSLPDRGRRETQYF. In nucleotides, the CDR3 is TGTGCCAGCAGCTTGCCGGACAGGGGGCGCCGCGAGACCCAGTACTTC.

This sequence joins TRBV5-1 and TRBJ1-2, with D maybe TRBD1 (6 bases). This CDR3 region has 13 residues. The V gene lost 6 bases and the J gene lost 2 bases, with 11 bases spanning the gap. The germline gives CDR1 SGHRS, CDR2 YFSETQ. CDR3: CASKQGANYGYTF. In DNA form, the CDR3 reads TGCGCCAGCAAACAGGGAGCCAACTATGGCTACACCTTC.

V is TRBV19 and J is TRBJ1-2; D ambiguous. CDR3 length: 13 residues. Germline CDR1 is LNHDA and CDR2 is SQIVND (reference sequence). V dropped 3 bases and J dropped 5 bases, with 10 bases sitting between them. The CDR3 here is CASSIDMSYGYTF. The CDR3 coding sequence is TGTGCCAGTAGTATTGACATGTCATATGGCTACACCTTC.